This T cell receptor beta chain was captured in a study of blood T cell repertoires in COVID-19. CDR1 is MGHRA, CDR2 YSYEKL, per germline. Between the trimmed V and J ends, which lost 4 bases and 2 bases, there was a span of 14 bases. There are 15 residues in the CDR3. Assay: immunoSEQ multiplex PCR; the TCRdb copy retains only in-frame clones and omits some. This sample has tens of thousands of clones; about nine tenths occur once, and the top ten carry roughly 8%. The sequencing sample was made of peripheral blood. This receptor was identified in a man aged 50-60 years with active COVID-19. This chain connects TRBV4-1 to TRBJ1-2; no firm D call. DNA for the CDR3: TGCGCCAGCAGCCCGTCAGAGACAAGGAACTATGGCTACACCTTC. This gives the protein CASSPSETRNYGYTF.